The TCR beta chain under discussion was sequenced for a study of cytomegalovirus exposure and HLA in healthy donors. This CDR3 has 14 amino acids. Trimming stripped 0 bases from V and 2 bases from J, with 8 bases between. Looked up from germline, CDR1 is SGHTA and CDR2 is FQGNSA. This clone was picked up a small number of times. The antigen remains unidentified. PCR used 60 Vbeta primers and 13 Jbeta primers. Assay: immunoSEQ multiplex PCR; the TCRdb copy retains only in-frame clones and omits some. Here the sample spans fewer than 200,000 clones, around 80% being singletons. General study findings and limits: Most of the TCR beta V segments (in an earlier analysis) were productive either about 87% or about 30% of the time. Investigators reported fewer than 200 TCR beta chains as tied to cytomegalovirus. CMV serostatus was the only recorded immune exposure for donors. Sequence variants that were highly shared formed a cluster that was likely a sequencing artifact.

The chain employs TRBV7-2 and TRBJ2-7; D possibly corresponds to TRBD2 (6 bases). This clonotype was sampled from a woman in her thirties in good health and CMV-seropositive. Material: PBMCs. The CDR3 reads CASSLASGAYEQYF. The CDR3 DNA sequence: TGTGCCAGCAGCTTAGCTTCGGGGGCCTACGAGCAGTACTTC.